This T cell receptor (beta chain) derives from a study of breast tumors, draining lymph nodes, adjacent tissues. Points from the study as a whole: Tumors had less TCR diversity than lymph nodes, more than nontumor tissue.

Breast cancer patients provided tissue from their axillary draining lymph nodes. TCRdb reprocessed the multiplex PCR reads via MiXCR and lists one record per CDR3 protein. The data contain around 250,000 distinct CDR3 sequences, under 40% of them singletons. With respect to this clonotype: Its antigen remains unknown. With a much larger clone just one base away, this may be a read error.

CDR1 is SQVTM, CDR2 ANQGSEA, per germline. CDR3 length: 15 residues. This chain joins TRBV29-1 and TRBJ1-3; weak D call: TRBD1 (6 bases). This receptor was obtained from a female donor with breast cancer. Some clones in this sample may be carry-over from other donors' samples. The sample was axillary lymph node tissue. As DNA, the CDR3 is TGCAGCGTTTTTCTACGGGGGGCGGCTGGAAACACCACATATTTT. Protein: CSVFLRGAAGNTTYF.